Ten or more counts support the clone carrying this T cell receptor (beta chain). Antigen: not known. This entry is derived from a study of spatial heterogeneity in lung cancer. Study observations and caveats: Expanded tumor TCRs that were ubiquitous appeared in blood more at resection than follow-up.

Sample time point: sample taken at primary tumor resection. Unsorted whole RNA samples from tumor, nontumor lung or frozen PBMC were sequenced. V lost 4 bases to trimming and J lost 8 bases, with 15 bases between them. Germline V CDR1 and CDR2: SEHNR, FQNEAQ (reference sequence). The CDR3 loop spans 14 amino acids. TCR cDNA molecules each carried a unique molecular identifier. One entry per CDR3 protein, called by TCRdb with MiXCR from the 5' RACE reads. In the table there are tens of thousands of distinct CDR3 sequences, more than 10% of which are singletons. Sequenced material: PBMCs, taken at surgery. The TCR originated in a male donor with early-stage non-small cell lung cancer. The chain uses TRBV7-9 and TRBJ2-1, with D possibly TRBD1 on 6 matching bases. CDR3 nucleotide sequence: TGTGCCAGCAGCTCTCGACAGGAACGGGATGAGCAGTTCTTC. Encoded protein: CASSSRQERDEQFF.